These T cell receptor beta chains were read from a single sample in a study of monozygotic twins with inflammatory bowel disease. For each CDR3 protein, TCRdb gives one entry from its re-call of the 5' RACE reads, without DNA. The repertoire table contains roughly 200,000 distinct CDR3 sequences. Input material: blood. These receptors were collected from a human donor with ulcerative colitis or Crohn's disease, or a healthy co-twin of an affected twin (not recorded which). Each CDR3 is given with its conserved first and last residue. Each record gives: J gene, V gene, CDR3 protein.

j_call: TRBJ2-1
v_call: TRBV7-2
cdr3_aa: CASSFNRYNEQFF

j_call: TRBJ1-1
v_call: TRBV29-1
cdr3_aa: CSAGQRTENTEAFF

j_call: TRBJ2-5
v_call: TRBV27
cdr3_aa: CASSPHRLSETQYF

j_call: TRBJ2-2
v_call: TRBV7-7
cdr3_aa: CASSSDSLGELFF

j_call: TRBJ2-7
v_call: TRBV9
cdr3_aa: CASSVEWSQSEQYF

j_call: TRBJ1-5
v_call: TRBV3-1
cdr3_aa: CASSQNPGVGNQPQHF

j_call: TRBJ2-3
v_call: TRBV6-2/TRBV6-3
cdr3_aa: CASREGTTGTTQYF

j_call: TRBJ2-6
v_call: TRBV12-3/TRBV12-4
cdr3_aa: CASSFSGGAGANVLTF

j_call: TRBJ1-1
v_call: TRBV6-1
cdr3_aa: CASSEAETGGDTEAFF

j_call: TRBJ2-7
v_call: TRBV5-1
cdr3_aa: CASSLEAGGYEQYF

j_call: TRBJ2-2
v_call: TRBV9
cdr3_aa: CASSVKDRANTGELFF

j_call: TRBJ2-1
v_call: TRBV7-2
cdr3_aa: CASSLIAGGPEQFF

j_call: TRBJ1-1
v_call: TRBV2
cdr3_aa: CASRTGLNTEAFF

j_call: TRBJ1-5
v_call: TRBV27
cdr3_aa: CASTPQGNSNQPQHF

j_call: TRBJ2-2
v_call: TRBV3-1
cdr3_aa: CASSPSSRAGELFF

j_call: TRBJ2-1
v_call: TRBV5-1
cdr3_aa: CASSLRLAGTQGQFF

j_call: TRBJ2-3
v_call: TRBV7-3
cdr3_aa: CASSRQGALEVTQYF

j_call: TRBJ2-7
v_call: TRBV5-4
cdr3_aa: CASSLVGQGDNEQYF

j_call: TRBJ1-4
v_call: TRBV5-6
cdr3_aa: CASSLWSPWNEKLFF

j_call: TRBJ2-7
v_call: TRBV6-6
cdr3_aa: CASSPPDPSYEQYF

j_call: TRBJ2-1
v_call: TRBV10-3
cdr3_aa: CAISESKQAIYNEQFF

j_call: TRBJ2-7
v_call: TRBV29-1
cdr3_aa: CSVKQGTGDTYEQYF

j_call: TRBJ1-4
v_call: TRBV5-1
cdr3_aa: CASSRTGEEGEKLFF

j_call: TRBJ2-1
v_call: TRBV11-3
cdr3_aa: CASSSQNGQGGGAEQFF

j_call: TRBJ2-3
v_call: TRBV2
cdr3_aa: CASSVMGGASTDTQYF

j_call: TRBJ1-1
v_call: TRBV20-1
cdr3_aa: CSARPRTGSTEAFF

j_call: TRBJ2-4
v_call: TRBV25-1
cdr3_aa: CASSESGAKNIQYF

j_call: TRBJ1-2
v_call: TRBV4-2
cdr3_aa: CASGQGDRGQNYGYTF

j_call: TRBJ1-1
v_call: TRBV7-2
cdr3_aa: CASSSAGGRTEAFF

j_call: TRBJ2-7
v_call: TRBV7-2
cdr3_aa: CASSLDRFYEQYF

j_call: TRBJ2-7
v_call: TRBV27
cdr3_aa: CASSPRQSLGMEQYF

j_call: TRBJ1-1
v_call: TRBV9
cdr3_aa: CASSGTGTEAFF

j_call: TRBJ1-6
v_call: TRBV3-1
cdr3_aa: CASSLGQPNSPLHF

j_call: TRBJ1-5
v_call: TRBV27
cdr3_aa: CASSLKGGHPGNQPQHF

j_call: TRBJ1-5
v_call: TRBV10-3
cdr3_aa: CASNPTENQPQHF

j_call: TRBJ1-3
v_call: TRBV7-8
cdr3_aa: CASGEQGALNTIYF

j_call: TRBJ2-3
v_call: TRBV20-1
cdr3_aa: CSARVLAGNTQYF

j_call: TRBJ1-2
v_call: TRBV20-1
cdr3_aa: CSARFHAYGYTF

j_call: TRBJ2-3
v_call: TRBV15
cdr3_aa: CATSNRLEGSDTQYF

j_call: TRBJ2-2
v_call: TRBV3-1
cdr3_aa: CASSPGGPGRFAGELFF

j_call: TRBJ2-1
v_call: TRBV18
cdr3_aa: CASSPLPTSGGSSYNEQFF

j_call: TRBJ2-3
v_call: TRBV4-1
cdr3_aa: CASRAPGAGTDTQYF

j_call: TRBJ2-7
v_call: TRBV20-1
cdr3_aa: CSVRGRSSGYEQYF

j_call: TRBJ1-1
v_call: TRBV5-1
cdr3_aa: CASTSHELGLNTEAFF

j_call: TRBJ2-5
v_call: TRBV7-2
cdr3_aa: CASSPRLAPETQYF

j_call: TRBJ1-2
v_call: TRBV5-5
cdr3_aa: CASSPLRGGDGYTF

j_call: TRBJ2-7
v_call: TRBV6-1
cdr3_aa: CASSEGTYSYEQYF

j_call: TRBJ2-5
v_call: TRBV11-1
cdr3_aa: CASSPGSSGGETQYF

j_call: TRBJ1-6
v_call: TRBV6-1
cdr3_aa: CASNPDRGRGNSPLHF

j_call: TRBJ1-2
v_call: TRBV20-1
cdr3_aa: CSAIKYYGYTF

j_call: TRBJ1-3
v_call: TRBV20-1
cdr3_aa: CSARDSTGQLNTIYF

j_call: TRBJ2-7
v_call: TRBV12-3/TRBV12-4
cdr3_aa: CASSLSSQGGRVYSYEQYF

j_call: TRBJ2-7
v_call: TRBV29-1
cdr3_aa: CSVEEKGVYEQYF

j_call: TRBJ2-5
v_call: TRBV15
cdr3_aa: CATSRVERETQYF

j_call: TRBJ2-3
v_call: TRBV18
cdr3_aa: CASSRTVTDTQYF

j_call: TRBJ2-5
v_call: TRBV7-2
cdr3_aa: CASSLGQQGRQETQYF

j_call: TRBJ1-2
v_call: TRBV27
cdr3_aa: CASSPIGGAGGYTF

j_call: TRBJ2-7
v_call: TRBV12-3/TRBV12-4
cdr3_aa: CASSFWALGQVPYEQYF

j_call: TRBJ1-2
v_call: TRBV12-3/TRBV12-4
cdr3_aa: CASSFDPEDYGYTF

j_call: TRBJ2-3
v_call: TRBV25-1
cdr3_aa: CASSGLTDTQYF